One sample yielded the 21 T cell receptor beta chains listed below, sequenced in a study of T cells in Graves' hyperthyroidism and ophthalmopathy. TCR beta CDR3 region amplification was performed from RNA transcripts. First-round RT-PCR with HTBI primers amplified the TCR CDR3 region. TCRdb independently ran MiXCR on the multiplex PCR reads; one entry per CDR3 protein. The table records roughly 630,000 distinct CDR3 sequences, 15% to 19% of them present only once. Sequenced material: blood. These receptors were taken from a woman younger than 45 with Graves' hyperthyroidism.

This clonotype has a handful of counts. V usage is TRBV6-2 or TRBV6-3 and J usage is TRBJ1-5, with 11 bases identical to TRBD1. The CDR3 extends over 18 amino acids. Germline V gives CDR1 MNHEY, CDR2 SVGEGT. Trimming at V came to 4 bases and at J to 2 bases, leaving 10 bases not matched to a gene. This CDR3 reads CASSSDRGRIVGNQPQHF. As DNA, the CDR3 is TGTGCCAGCAGTTCGGACAGGGGGCGCATTGTTGGCAATCAGCCCCAGCATTTT.

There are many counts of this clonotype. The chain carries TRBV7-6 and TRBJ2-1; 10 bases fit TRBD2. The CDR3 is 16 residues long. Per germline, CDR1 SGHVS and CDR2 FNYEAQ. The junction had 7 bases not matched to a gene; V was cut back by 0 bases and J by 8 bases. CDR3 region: CASSLAGLAGADEQFF. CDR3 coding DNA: TGTGCCAGCAGCTTAGCGGGGCTAGCGGGAGCCGATGAGCAGTTCTTC.

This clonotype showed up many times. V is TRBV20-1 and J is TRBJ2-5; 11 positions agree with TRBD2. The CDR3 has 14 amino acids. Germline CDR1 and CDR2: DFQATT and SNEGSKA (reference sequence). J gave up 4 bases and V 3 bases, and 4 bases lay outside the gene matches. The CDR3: CSASLSGRGETQYF. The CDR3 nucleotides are TGCAGTGCTAGTCTTAGCGGGAGGGGAGAGACCCAGTACTTC.

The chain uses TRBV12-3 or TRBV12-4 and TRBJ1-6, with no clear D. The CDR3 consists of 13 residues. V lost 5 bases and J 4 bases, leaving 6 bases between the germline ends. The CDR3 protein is CASSPDYNSPLHF. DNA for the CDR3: TGTGCCAGCAGTCCAGATTATAATTCACCCCTCCACTTT.

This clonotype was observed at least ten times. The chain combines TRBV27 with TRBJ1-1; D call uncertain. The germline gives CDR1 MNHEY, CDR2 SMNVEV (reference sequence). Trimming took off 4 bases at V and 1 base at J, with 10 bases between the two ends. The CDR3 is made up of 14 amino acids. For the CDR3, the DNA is TGTGCCAGCAGTTCCCACCTCCAGAACACTGAAGCTTTCTTT. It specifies CASSSHLQNTEAFF.

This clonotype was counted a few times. CDR3 nucleotides: TGTGCCAGCAGCTTTTTTGCGGGAGGGCCGGGAGAGCAGTACTTC. Amino acid sequence: CASSFFAGGPGEQYF. The chain joins TRBV7-9 to TRBJ2-7, with 9 bases matching TRBD2. Losses at the gene ends were 3 bases for V and 7 bases for J; bases not matched to a gene: 10. The CDR3 sequence is 15 residues long. Germline loops: CDR1 SEHNR, CDR2 FQNEAQ (reference sequence).

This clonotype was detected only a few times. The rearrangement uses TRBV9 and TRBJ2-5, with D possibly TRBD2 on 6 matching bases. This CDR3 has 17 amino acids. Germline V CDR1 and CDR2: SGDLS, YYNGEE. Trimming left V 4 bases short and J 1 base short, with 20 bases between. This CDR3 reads CASSIAPADYFQETQYF. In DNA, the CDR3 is TGTGCCAGCAGCATAGCCCCAGCGGACTACTTCCAAGAGACCCAGTACTTC.

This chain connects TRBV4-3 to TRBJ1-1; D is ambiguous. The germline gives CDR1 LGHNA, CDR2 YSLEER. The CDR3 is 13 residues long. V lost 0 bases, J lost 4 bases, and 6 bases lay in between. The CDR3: CASSQDYITEAFF. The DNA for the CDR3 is TGCGCCAGCAGCCAAGATTATATCACTGAAGCTTTCTTT.

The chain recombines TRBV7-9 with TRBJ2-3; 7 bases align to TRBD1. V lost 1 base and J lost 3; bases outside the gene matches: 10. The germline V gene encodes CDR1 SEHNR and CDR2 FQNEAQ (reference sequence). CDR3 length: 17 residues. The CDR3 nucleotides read TGTGCCAGCAGCTTAGTTCCCAGGGGGAAAGAAACAGATACGCAGTATTTT. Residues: CASSLVPRGKETDTQYF.

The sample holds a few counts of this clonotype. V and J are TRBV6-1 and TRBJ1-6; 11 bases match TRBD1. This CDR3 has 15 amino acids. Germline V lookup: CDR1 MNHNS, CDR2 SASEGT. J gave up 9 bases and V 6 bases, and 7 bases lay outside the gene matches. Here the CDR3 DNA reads TGTGCCAGCAGCACCGGGACAGGGGGACTTTCACCCCTCCACTTT. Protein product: CASSTGTGGLSPLHF.

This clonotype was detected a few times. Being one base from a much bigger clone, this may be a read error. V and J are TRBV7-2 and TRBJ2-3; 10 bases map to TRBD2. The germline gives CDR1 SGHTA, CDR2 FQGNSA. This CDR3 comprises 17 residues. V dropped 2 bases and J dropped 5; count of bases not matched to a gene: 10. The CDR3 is CASSLRNSGGAQDTQYF. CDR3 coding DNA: TGTGCCAGCAGCTTACGTAACAGCGGGGGGGCCCAAGATACGCAGTATTTT.

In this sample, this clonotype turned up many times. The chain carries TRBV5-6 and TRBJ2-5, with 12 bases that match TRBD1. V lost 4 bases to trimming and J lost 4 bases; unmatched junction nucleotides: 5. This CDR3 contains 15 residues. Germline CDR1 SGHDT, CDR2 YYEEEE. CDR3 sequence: CASSPGQGASETQYF. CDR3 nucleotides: TGTGCCAGCAGCCCGGGACAGGGGGCCTCAGAGACCCAGTACTTC.

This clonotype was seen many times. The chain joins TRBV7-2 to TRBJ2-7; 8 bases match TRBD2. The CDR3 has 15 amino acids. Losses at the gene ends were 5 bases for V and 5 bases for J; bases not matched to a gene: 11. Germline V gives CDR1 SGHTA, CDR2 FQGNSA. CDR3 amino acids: CASSVSTLAGDEQYF. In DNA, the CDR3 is TGTGCCAGCAGCGTCTCGACTCTAGCGGGTGACGAGCAGTACTTC.

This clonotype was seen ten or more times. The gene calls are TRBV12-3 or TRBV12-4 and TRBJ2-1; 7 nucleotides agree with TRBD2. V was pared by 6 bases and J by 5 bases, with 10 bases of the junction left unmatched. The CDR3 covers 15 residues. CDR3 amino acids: CASRRLAHDHNEQFF. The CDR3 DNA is TGTGCCAGCAGGCGACTAGCACACGACCACAATGAGCAGTTCTTC.

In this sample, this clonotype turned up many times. The CDR3 sequence is CSVESGQETQYF. CDR3 DNA sequence: TGCAGCGTTGAGTCAGGTCAAGAGACCCAGTACTTC. J is TRBJ2-5 and V is TRBV29-1; D gene uncertain. Trimming shortened V by 3 bases and J by 2 bases, and 7 bases separated the two germline ends. The CDR3 consists of 12 residues. Germline values: CDR1 SQVTM, CDR2 ANQGSEA. The variable domain in full, completed from reference TRBV29-1 and TRBJ2-5, reads SAVISQKPSRDICQRGTSLTIQCQVDSQVTMMFWYRQQPGQSLTLIATANQGSEATYESGFVIDKFPISRPNLTFSTLTVSNMSPEDSSIYLCSVESGQETQYFGPGTRLLVL.

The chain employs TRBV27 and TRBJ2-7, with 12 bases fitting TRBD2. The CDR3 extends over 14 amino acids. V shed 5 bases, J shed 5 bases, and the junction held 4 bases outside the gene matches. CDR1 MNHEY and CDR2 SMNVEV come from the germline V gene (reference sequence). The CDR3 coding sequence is TGTGCCAGCAGTCGACTAGCGGGAGTGAACGAGCAGTACTTC. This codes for CASSRLAGVNEQYF.

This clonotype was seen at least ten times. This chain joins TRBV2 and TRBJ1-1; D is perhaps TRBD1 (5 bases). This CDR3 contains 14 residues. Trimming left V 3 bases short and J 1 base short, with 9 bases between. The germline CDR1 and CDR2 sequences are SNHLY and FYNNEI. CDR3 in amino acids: CASSDRTQNTEAFF. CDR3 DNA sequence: TGTGCCAGCAGTGATAGGACACAGAACACTGAAGCTTTCTTT. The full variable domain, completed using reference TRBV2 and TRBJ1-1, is EPEVTQTPSHQVTQMGQEVILRCVPISNHLYFYWYRQILGQKVEFLVSFYNNEISEKSEIFDDQFSVERPDGSNFTLKIRSTKLEDSAMYFCASSDRTQNTEAFFGQGTRLTVV.

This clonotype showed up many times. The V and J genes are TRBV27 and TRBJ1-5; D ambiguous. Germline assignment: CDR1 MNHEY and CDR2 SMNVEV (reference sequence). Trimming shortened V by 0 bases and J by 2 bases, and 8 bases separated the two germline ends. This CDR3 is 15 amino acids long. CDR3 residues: CASSLSPAGNQPQHF. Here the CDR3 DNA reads TGTGCCAGCAGTTTATCCCCGGCGGGCAATCAGCCCCAGCATTTT.

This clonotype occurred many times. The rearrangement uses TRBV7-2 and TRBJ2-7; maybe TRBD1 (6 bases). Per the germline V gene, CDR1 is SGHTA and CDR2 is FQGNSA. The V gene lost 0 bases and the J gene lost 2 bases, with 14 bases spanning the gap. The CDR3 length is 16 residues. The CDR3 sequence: CASSLAARTDAYEQYF. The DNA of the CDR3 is TGTGCCAGCAGCTTAGCCGCCCGGACAGACGCCTACGAGCAGTACTTC. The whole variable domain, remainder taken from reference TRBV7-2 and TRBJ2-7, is GAGVSQSPSNKVTEKGKDVELRCDPISGHTALYWYRQSLGQGLEFLIYFQGNSAPDKSGLPSDRFSAERTGGSVSTLTIQRTQQEDSAVYLCASSLAARTDAYEQYFGPGTRLTVT.

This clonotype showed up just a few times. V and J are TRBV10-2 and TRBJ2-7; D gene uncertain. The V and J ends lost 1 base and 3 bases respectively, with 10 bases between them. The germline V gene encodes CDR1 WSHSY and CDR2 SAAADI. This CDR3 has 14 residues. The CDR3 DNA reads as TGCGCCAGCAGTGAGTTCCGAGGAAGCTACGAGCAGTACTTC. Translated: CASSEFRGSYEQYF.

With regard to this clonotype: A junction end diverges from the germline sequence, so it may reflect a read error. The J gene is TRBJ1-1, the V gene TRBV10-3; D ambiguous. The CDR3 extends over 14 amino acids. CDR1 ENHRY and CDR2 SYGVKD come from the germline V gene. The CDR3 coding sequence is TGTGCCATCAGTGAGAGGGCCCAGAACACTGAAGCTTCCTTT. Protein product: CAISERAQNTEASF.